The rows below give T cell receptor beta chains drawn from one sample of a study of cytomegalovirus exposure and HLA in healthy donors. Data came from immunoSEQ multiplex PCR; TCRdb stores just in-frame clones and leaves some out. Of about 190,000 clones listed, 75% to 80% were seen once; the top ten hold 2% to 2.5%. Specimen: PBMCs. The source is a woman aged 30 to 39 in good health and CMV-seropositive. Both conserved end residues are part of each CDR3. The D gene is left open where the match is weak. Clone sizes are given selectively: once, few, many, or a class where the clone is expanded.

abundance,d_gene,v_gene,j_gene,CDR3nt,CDR3aa
-,TRBD1,TRBV9,TRBJ1-2,TGTGCCAGCAGCGGACGGACAGGGAGTGGCTACACCTTC,CASSGRTGSGYTF
-,TRBD1,TRBV4-1,TRBJ2-5,TGCGCCAGCAGCCTCGGACAGGGAAAAGAGACCCAGTACTTC,CASSLGQGKETQYF
-,-,TRBV6-6,TRBJ2-1,TGTGCCAGCTCAATGGCACGTTACAATGAGCAGTTCTTC,CASSMARYNEQFF
few,-,TRBV10-3,TRBJ2-3,TGTGCCATCAGTGACGGCACAGATACGCAGTATTTT,CAISDGTDTQYF
few,TRBD1,TRBV10-3,TRBJ1-1,TGTGCCATCAGTGTCAGGGGGGTCATGAACACTGAAGCTTTCTTT,CAISVRGVMNTEAFF
once,-,TRBV11-2,TRBJ2-3,TGTGCCAGCAGCTTATTGACTAGTATCGCAGATACGCAGTATTTT,CASSLLTSIADTQYF
once,-,TRBV5-1,TRBJ2-7,TGCGCCAGCAGCTTGGGTCGGTTTTCCTACGAGCAGTACTTC,CASSLGRFSYEQYF
-,-,TRBV5-1,TRBJ1-4,TGCGCCAGCAGCTTGGGGTCAGGTGGCGATGAAAAACTGTTTTTT,CASSLGSGGDEKLFF
-,TRBD2,TRBV27,TRBJ2-7,TGTGCCAGCAGCCCCCGACTAGCGGGAGGCAAAACATACGAGCAGTACTTC,CASSPRLAGGKTYEQYF
-,-,TRBV19,TRBJ1-1,TGTGCCAGTAGTATGGGCAGGGAGAACACTGAAGCTTTCTTT,CASSMGRENTEAFF
once,-,TRBV2,TRBJ1-5,TGTGCCAGCGGAGGACAGTCATTTAGCAATCAGCCCCAGCATTTT,CASGGQSFSNQPQHF
few,TRBD2,TRBV7-2,TRBJ2-3,TGTGCCAGCAGCTTAAAAGCGGGAGGGCGTCCAGATACGCAGTATTTT,CASSLKAGGRPDTQYF
-,TRBD1,TRBV5-1,TRBJ1-3,TGCGCCAGCAGCTTGGCCGGGGGGACAGGGAGAAACACCATATATTTT,CASSLAGGTGRNTIYF
few,-,TRBV25-1,TRBJ1-4,TGTGCCAGCAGTGAACAGTACAATGAAAAACTGTTTTTT,CASSEQYNEKLFF
few,-,TRBV29-1,TRBJ2-3,TGCAGCGTTGAATTAGCGGCAGATACGCAGTATTTT,CSVELAADTQYF
-,-,TRBV28,TRBJ1-1,TGTGCCAGCAGTTTTATCCGGGATCGAGCTGAAGCTTTCTTT,CASSFIRDRAEAFF
-,TRBD2,TRBV18,TRBJ2-1,TGTGCCAGCTCATTCAGCGGGGGGGAGCAGTTCTTC,CASSFSGGEQFF
few,TRBD1,TRBV28,TRBJ1-1,TGTGCCAGCAGGGGACAGGGGAACACTGAAGCTTTCTTT,CASRGQGNTEAFF
-,-,TRBV10-3,TRBJ1-6,TGTGCCACCGTACAGGGTCAGGATTCACCCCTCCACTTT,CATVQGQDSPLHF
-,-,TRBV28,TRBJ2-7,TGTGCCAGTCGGACAGAGGAACCCTACGAGCAGTACTTC,CASRTEEPYEQYF
-,-,TRBV5-1,TRBJ2-5,TGCGCCAGCAGCTTCCAGGGAATCGGGGAGACCCAGTACTTC,CASSFQGIGETQYF
-,-,TRBV25-1,TRBJ1-4,TGTGCCAGCAGTGAATATGGGGCAGGCAAAACTAATGAAAAACTGTTTTTT,CASSEYGAGKTNEKLFF
-,TRBD2,TRBV7-9,TRBJ2-2,TGTGCCAGCGGCTTAAGAGGCGGGGGGCCGGTCACCGGGGAGCTGTTTTTT,CASGLRGGGPVTGELFF
once,TRBD1,TRBV10-3,TRBJ2-1,TGTGCCATCAGGGGGGACAGGGGGAATGAGCAGTTCTTC,CAIRGDRGNEQFF
-,-,TRBV28,TRBJ1-3,TGTGCCAGCAGTTTAGGGGCAGGCGTTGGAAACACCATATATTTT,CASSLGAGVGNTIYF
-,-,TRBV7-2,TRBJ2-3,TGTGCCAGCAGCTCTCAGAACCCAGGTTGGAAGTATTTT,CASSSQNPGWKYF
-,TRBD1,TRBV4-1,TRBJ2-1,TGCGCCAGCAGCCTTGGACAGGTGGGGATCTACAATGAGCAGTTCTTC,CASSLGQVGIYNEQFF
-,TRBD2,TRBV25-1,TRBJ2-1,TGTGCCAGCAGTGCTTGGACTAGAGGCGAGCAGTTCTTC,CASSAWTRGEQFF
-,TRBD2,TRBV9,TRBJ2-5,TGTGCCAGCAGCGTAGGGATGGCGGGGGGCCTGCTCGAGACCCAGTACTTC,CASSVGMAGGLLETQYF
-,-,TRBV28,TRBJ1-4,TGTGCCAGCACCACCGGAGCTAATGAAAAACTGTTTTTT,CASTTGANEKLFF
-,TRBD2,TRBV19,TRBJ2-7,TGTGCCAGTAGTATGAGCAGCGGGAGCTCCTACGAGCAGTACTTC,CASSMSSGSSYEQYF
-,TRBD2,TRBV27,TRBJ2-1,TGTGCCAGCAGTTCAAGTCGTCTAGCGGGGCTGAGCTCCTACAATGAGCAGTTCTTC,CASSSSRLAGLSSYNEQFF
-,TRBD1,TRBV7-9,TRBJ1-1,TGTGCCAGCAGCGTAACCGGGACAGAGGGGACTGAAGCTTTCTTT,CASSVTGTEGTEAFF
-,-,TRBV7-6,TRBJ2-1,TGTGCCAGCAGCCCCGTAGGTGGCGGCACAGGGATTTACAATGAGCAGTTCTTC,CASSPVGGGTGIYNEQFF
-,TRBD1,TRBV5-4,TRBJ1-1,TGTGCCAGCAGCGGACTACAGGGGGCCCCCACTGAAGCTTTCTTT,CASSGLQGAPTEAFF
-,TRBD1,TRBV7-2,TRBJ1-1,TGTGCCAGCAGCTTAACCTACAGGGGTATCACTGAAGCTTTCTTT,CASSLTYRGITEAFF
few,-,TRBV18,TRBJ1-5,TGTGCCAGCGGAACGCAGGGGATCAATCAGCCCCAGCATTTT,CASGTQGINQPQHF
few,TRBD1,TRBV5-1,TRBJ2-3,TGCGCCAGCAGCTCTGGACAGGGGTGGAGCACAGATACGCAGTATTTT,CASSSGQGWSTDTQYF
-,-,TRBV30,TRBJ1-5,TGTGCCTGCACAGGGAGTCTAGGCCAGCCCCAGCATTTT,CACTGSLGQPQHF
-,-,TRBV28,TRBJ1-2,TGTGCCAGCAGTTCCACGGGGGGTGGGTATGGCTACACCTTC,CASSSTGGGYGYTF